A selection of T cell receptor beta chains follows, all from one sample in a study of tumor and adjacent non-tumor tissue in lung cancer. TCRdb fed the multiplex PCR reads into MiXCR, producing one record per CDR3 protein. The sample carries 75,000 to 100,000 distinct CDR3 sequences, roughly 70% recorded once. The sequencing input was lung tumor tissue. The receptors shown here come from a man between 60 and 75 years old with non-small cell lung cancer. The CDR3 runs from the conserved cysteine through the conserved F or W. D genes are given only for firm matches. Clone size is stated in some rows and not others, as once, few, many or a class when expanded.

CDR3: CASTSTGIYGYTF
DNA: TGTGCCAGCACCTCGACGGGGATTTATGGCTACACCTTC
J: TRBJ1-2
size: few
V: TRBV6-2/TRBV6-3
D: .

CDR3: CASSSGLAKPIAKNIQYF
DNA: TGTGCCAGCAGTTCCGGACTAGCAAAACCTATAGCCAAAAACATTCAGTACTTC
J: TRBJ2-4
size: many
V: TRBV12-3/TRBV12-4
D: TRBD2

CDR3: CSARDFFRQRNWDYGTDTQYF
DNA: TGCAGTGCTAGAGATTTTTTTCGACAGAGAAACTGGGATTACGGCACAGATACGCAATATTTT
J: TRBJ2-3
size: .
V: TRBV20-1
D: .

CDR3: CASLKTGTSGSETITGELFF
DNA: TGTGCCAGCCTAAAGACCGGGACTAGCGGGAGCGAGACGATCACAGGGGAGCTGTTTTTT
J: TRBJ2-2
size: .
V: TRBV4-2
D: TRBD2

CDR3: CASSVRDGDNYGYTF
DNA: TGCGCCAGCAGTGTCCGGGACGGAGATAACTATGGCTACACCTTC
J: TRBJ1-2
size: many
V: TRBV10-2
D: .

CDR3: CASSVSLVNERFF
DNA: TGTGCCAGCAGCGTATCGTTGGTAAATGAGCGGTTCTTC
J: TRBJ2-1
size: many
V: TRBV7-8
D: .

CDR3: CASSFRRNQPQHF
DNA: TGTGCCAGCAGCTTTCGGAGAAATCAGCCCCAGCATTTT
J: TRBJ1-5
size: many
V: TRBV5-6
D: .

CDR3: CASSFGDRSGEQFF
DNA: TGTGCCAGCAGCTTTGGGGACAGGTCGGGGGAGCAGTTCTTC
J: TRBJ2-1
size: few
V: TRBV7-9
D: TRBD1

CDR3: CASSYSGEAGAFPAGNTIYF
DNA: TGTGCCAGCAGTTACTCGGGGGAGGCAGGGGCCTTCCCCGCCGGAAACACCATATATTTT
J: TRBJ1-3
size: .
V: TRBV6-5
D: .

CDR3: CASSEAFFGGAYLQYF
DNA: TGTGCCAGCAGTGAAGCGTTTTTCGGGGGAGCCTACTTGCAGTACTTC
J: TRBJ2-7
size: .
V: TRBV6-1
D: .

CDR3: CASKIQPGQNTDTQYF
DNA: TGCGCCAGCAAAATCCAACCGGGACAAAACACAGATACGCAGTATTTT
J: TRBJ2-3
size: few
V: TRBV5-1
D: .

CDR3: CASSLLGQQQFF
DNA: TGTGCCAGCAGTTTATTGGGCCAACAGCAGTTCTTC
J: TRBJ2-1
size: many
V: TRBV28
D: .

CDR3: CSAPPGQWQGAQYF
DNA: TGCAGTGCTCCACCGGGACAGTGGCAAGGGGCCCAGTACTTC
J: TRBJ2-5
size: few
V: TRBV20-1
D: TRBD1

CDR3: CASSPTRGLANEQFF
DNA: TGTGCCAGCAGTCCAACCCGGGGACTGGCCAATGAGCAGTTCTTC
J: TRBJ2-1
size: .
V: TRBV12-3/TRBV12-4
D: .

CDR3: CASPQTEGHQPQHF
DNA: TGTGCCAGCCCACAGACAGAGGGCCATCAGCCCCAGCATTTT
J: TRBJ1-5
size: once
V: TRBV12-3/TRBV12-4
D: .

CDR3: CASSDTGLALETQNF
DNA: TGTGCCAGCTCGGATACGGGACTGGCCTTAGAGACCCAGAACTTC
J: TRBJ2-5
size: .
V: TRBV12-3/TRBV12-4
D: .

CDR3: CASSQDRHRGYTF
DNA: TGTGCCAGCAGCCAAGATCGTCACAGGGGCTACACCTTC
J: TRBJ1-2
size: few
V: TRBV4-2
D: .

CDR3: CASSQRLNAGGPYGYTF
DNA: TGTGCCAGCAGCCAGAGACTAAATGCGGGGGGCCCCTATGGCTACACCTTC
J: TRBJ1-2
size: .
V: TRBV4-2
D: .

CDR3: CASRTTGFYEQYF
DNA: TGCGCCAGCAGAACGACAGGATTCTACGAGCAGTACTTC
J: TRBJ2-7
size: .
V: TRBV10-2
D: .

CDR3: CVGSQDVAGGYDEQFF
DNA: TGTGTCGGCAGCCAAGATGTGGCGGGAGGGTACGATGAGCAGTTCTTC
J: TRBJ2-1
size: once
V: TRBV4-2
D: TRBD2

CDR3: CSAADRAYIKQFF
DNA: TGCAGTGCTGCGGACAGGGCCTACATTAAGCAGTTCTTC
J: TRBJ2-1
size: .
V: TRBV20-1
D: TRBD1

CDR3: CGSRPRTSLSYEQYF
DNA: TGTGGTAGCAGGCCCCGGACTAGCCTCTCCTACGAGCAGTACTTC
J: TRBJ2-7
size: .
V: TRBV7-8
D: TRBD2

CDR3: CASSLETDTGELFF
DNA: TGTGCCAGCAGTTTAGAGACGGACACCGGGGAGCTGTTTTTT
J: TRBJ2-2
size: .
V: TRBV7-8
D: .

CDR3: CSAPPSASDTQYF
DNA: TGCAGTGCCCCCCCTAGCGCCTCAGATACGCAGTATTTT
J: TRBJ2-3
size: many
V: TRBV20-1
D: .

CDR3: CSVQGFYNEHFF
DNA: TGCAGCGTTCAGGGGTTCTACAATGAACATTTCTTC
J: TRBJ2-1
size: .
V: TRBV29-1
D: .

CDR3: CASGLAEGRRYNGQFF
DNA: TGTGCCAGCGGACTAGCGGAGGGACGGCGATACAATGGGCAGTTCTTC
J: TRBJ2-1
size: once
V: TRBV12-3/TRBV12-4
D: TRBD2

CDR3: CSVNGTGGNEQFF
DNA: TGCAGTGTTAACGGGACAGGAGGCAATGAGCAGTTCTTC
J: TRBJ2-1
size: .
V: TRBV29-1
D: TRBD1

CDR3: CASSQTDAGGDTRYF
DNA: TGTGCCAGCAGTCAGACGGACGCCGGCGGAGATACGCGGTATTTT
J: TRBJ2-3
size: .
V: TRBV12-3/TRBV12-4
D: .

CDR3: CASRHNYEQYF
DNA: TGTGCCAGCAGACACAACTACGAGCAGTACTTC
J: TRBJ2-7
size: many
V: TRBV6-2/TRBV6-3
D: .

CDR3: CTSRPGYSNQPQHF
DNA: TGTACCAGCAGGCCAGGGTATAGCAATCAACCCCAGCATTTT
J: TRBJ1-5
size: .
V: TRBV12-3/TRBV12-4
D: .

CDR3: CSAQPGLAAIYNEQFF
DNA: TGCAGTGCTCAACCGGGACTAGCGGCTATCTACAATGAGCAGTTCTTC
J: TRBJ2-1
size: .
V: TRBV20-1
D: TRBD2

CDR3: CSADRGRTEAFF
DNA: TGCAGCGCAGACAGGGGGCGGACTGAAGCTTTCTTT
J: TRBJ1-1
size: .
V: TRBV29-1
D: TRBD1

CDR3: CASSKSGPSSVRDTQYF
DNA: TGTGCCAGCAGTAAATCGGGGCCTTCATCAGTAAGAGATACGCAGTATTTT
J: TRBJ2-3
size: few
V: TRBV12-3/TRBV12-4
D: .

CDR3: CACSYSVGRAGVNALTF
DNA: TGTGCCTGCAGTTACTCGGTGGGGCGCGCTGGGGTCAACGCCCTGACTTTC
J: TRBJ2-6
size: .
V: TRBV6-2/TRBV6-3
D: .

CDR3: CSVEGVPYNEQFF
DNA: TGCAGCGTCGAGGGGGTCCCCTACAATGAGCAGTTCTTC
J: TRBJ2-1
size: .
V: TRBV29-1
D: .

CDR3: CAISERTGPGFTF
DNA: TGCGCCATCAGTGAGCGGACAGGGCCTGGCTTCACCTTC
J: TRBJ1-2
size: .
V: TRBV10-3
D: TRBD1

CDR3: CAISLVPNTEAFF
DNA: TGTGCCATCAGCTTGGTCCCGAACACTGAAGCTTTTTTT
J: TRBJ1-1
size: .
V: TRBV5-5
D: .

CDR3: CSVHDGGEAFF
DNA: TGCAGCGTGCACGATGGGGGGGAAGCTTTCTTT
J: TRBJ1-1
size: many
V: TRBV29-1
D: .

CDR3: CASSYAGVGSNQTQHF
DNA: TGCGCCAGCAGCTATGCCGGGGTTGGTAGCAATCAGACCCAGCATTTT
J: TRBJ1-5
size: .
V: TRBV4-1
D: .

CDR3: CASSSPGTAGWDEQYF
DNA: TGTGCCAGCAGCTCCCCGGGGACAGCGGGATGGGACGAGCAGTACTTC
J: TRBJ2-7
size: .
V: TRBV11-2
D: .

CDR3: CASSLAVGETQYF
DNA: TGTGCCAGCAGCCTAGCGGTGGGAGAGACCCAGTACTTC
J: TRBJ2-5
size: many
V: TRBV12-3/TRBV12-4
D: TRBD2

CDR3: CAIMVSYVNSGELFF
DNA: TGTGCCATCATGGTCTCGTATGTTAACAGCGGGGAGCTGTTTTTT
J: TRBJ2-2
size: .
V: TRBV6-2/TRBV6-3
D: .

CDR3: CASNSRGSYEQYF
DNA: TGCGCCAGCAACTCCAGGGGATCCTACGAGCAGTACTTC
J: TRBJ2-7
size: once
V: TRBV5-1
D: .

CDR3: CASSLATGKEAFF
DNA: TGCGCCAGCAGCTTGGCGACAGGGAAAGAAGCTTTCTTT
J: TRBJ1-1
size: many
V: TRBV5-1
D: TRBD1

CDR3: CSVRDWKGTNTEAFF
DNA: TGCAGTGTTAGGGATTGGAAGGGGACGAACACTGAAGCTTTCTTT
J: TRBJ1-1
size: .
V: TRBV20-1
D: .

CDR3: CASGSGTSFMSPLHF
DNA: TGTGCCAGCGGCTCCGGGACGAGCTTTATGTCACCCCTCCACTTT
J: TRBJ1-6
size: medium-sized
V: TRBV5-5
D: .

CDR3: CARSSARQSTLYDGYTF
DNA: TGTGCCAGGAGCTCGGCTAGACAGTCCACTTTATACGATGGCTACACCTTT
J: TRBJ1-2
size: .
V: TRBV5-4
D: .

CDR3: CASSSLGTWGGNTIYF
DNA: TGTGCCAGTTCCTCTCTGGGGACCTGGGGTGGAAACACCATATATTTT
J: TRBJ1-3
size: .
V: TRBV12-3/TRBV12-4
D: .